These 4 T cell receptor beta chains came from one sample sequenced in a study of shared clonotypes between healthy human individuals. Assay: immunoSEQ multiplex PCR; the TCRdb copy retains only in-frame clones and omits some. This table holds roughly 550,000 clones, around 95% found once. Naive CD8 cells lacked CD45RO and underwent positive selection for CCR7, leaving out terminally differentiated effector memory CD45RA+ cells. Sequenced sample: naive CD8+ T cells sorted from blood. These receptor sequences come from a woman aged 30 to 39 in good health.

The genes are TRBV13 and TRBJ1-2; D is ambiguous. The V gene lost 0 bases and the J gene lost 5 bases, with 10 bases spanning the gap. The CDR3 runs to 14 residues. Germline loops: CDR1 PRHDT, CDR2 FYEKMQ (reference sequence). The CDR3 region is CASSLGASGYGYTF. In DNA form, the CDR3 reads TGTGCCAGCAGCTTAGGCGCGAGCGGGTATGGCTACACCTTC.

The chain is built from TRBV28 and TRBJ2-1; D remains ambiguous. With 7 bases removed from V and 10 bases from J, the gap between germline ends came to 11 bases. Germline V gene data show CDR1 as MDHEN and CDR2 as SYDVKM. The CDR3 contains 11 residues. The CDR3 region has the DNA TGTGCCAGCAAAACAGTGGGGGAGCAGTTCTTC. This sequence encodes CASKTVGEQFF.

The chain employs TRBV9 and TRBJ2-5; D is possibly TRBD1 or TRBD2 (5 bases each). CDR3 length: 16 residues. Trimming left V 0 bases short and J 2 bases short, with 14 bases between. Germline-derived CDR1 and CDR2 are SGDLS and YYNGEE. As DNA, the CDR3 is TGTGCCAGCAGCGTAGGGGAGTGGGGCAGTCAAGAGACCCAGTACTTC. This encodes CASSVGEWGSQETQYF.

The chain carries TRBV27 and TRBJ2-7; 8 bases agree with TRBD1. V lost 2 bases to trimming and J lost 4 bases; unmatched junction nucleotides: 13. In germline, CDR1 is MNHEY, CDR2 SMNVEV (reference sequence). The CDR3 loop spans 17 amino acids. CDR3 DNA sequence: TGTGCCAGCAGTTTAAGTCGTGTAGGACAGGGTCTTTACGAGCAGTACTTC. Its translation: CASSLSRVGQGLYEQYF.